A single T cell receptor (beta chain) is shown here with its context. Original processing methods: Amplification with reference gene primers provided the estimates of nucleated cell counts. Assay: immunoSEQ multiplex PCR; the TCRdb copy retains only in-frame clones and omits some. Clonal size and the V and J genes are those of that table, whereas D and trimming came from the DNA. The sample lists 90,000 to 140,000 clones; roughly 87% were seen once. The data were obtained in a study of blood T cell repertoires in COVID-19. Study background: The study drew acute and convalescent COVID-19 samples from the United States, Italy and Spain. PBMCs, B-cell-depleted T cells, or T cells provided the cDNA or gDNA that made up the material.

V dropped 5 bases and J dropped 7 bases, with 11 bases sitting between them. Germline V gene lookup returns CDR1 SGHAT and CDR2 FQNNGV. The CDR3 length is 13 residues. Material for sequencing was peripheral blood. The rearrangement joins TRBV11-2 to TRBJ1-4; perhaps TRBD1 as D (5 bases). This TCR was recovered from a man aged 45-65 years with acute or convalescent COVID-19. The DNA of the CDR3 is TGTGCCAGCAGCCCAAGTAGGGGTGAAAAACTGTTTTTT. Its translation: CASSPSRGEKLFF.